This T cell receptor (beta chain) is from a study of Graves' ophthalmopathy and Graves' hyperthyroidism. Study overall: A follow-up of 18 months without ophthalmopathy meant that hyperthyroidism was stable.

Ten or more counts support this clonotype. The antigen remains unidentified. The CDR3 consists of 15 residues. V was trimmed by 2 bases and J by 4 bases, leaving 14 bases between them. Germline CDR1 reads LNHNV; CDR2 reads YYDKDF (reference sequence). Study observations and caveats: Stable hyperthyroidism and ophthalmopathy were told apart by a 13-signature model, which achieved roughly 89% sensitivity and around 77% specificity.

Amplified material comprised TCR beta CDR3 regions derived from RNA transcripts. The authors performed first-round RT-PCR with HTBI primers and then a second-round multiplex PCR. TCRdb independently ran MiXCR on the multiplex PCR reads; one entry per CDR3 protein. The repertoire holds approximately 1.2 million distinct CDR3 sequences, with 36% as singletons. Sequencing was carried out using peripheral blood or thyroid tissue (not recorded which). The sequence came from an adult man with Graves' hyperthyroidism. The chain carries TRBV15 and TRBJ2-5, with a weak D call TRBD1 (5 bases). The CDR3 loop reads CATSRRLREGETQYF. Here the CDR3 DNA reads TGTGCCACCAGCAGAAGACTCAGGGAAGGAGAGACCCAGTACTTC.